The T cell receptor (beta chain) under discussion was sequenced for a study of CD4+ T cells in melanoma. Notes on the study in general: Neoantigen-specific CD4+ T cells in melanoma reportedly had diverse differentiation states. CD8+ T cell, macrophage and B cell function reportedly correlated with neoantigen-specific CD4+ T cells.

On this clone: Its antigen remains unidentified.

Libraries were prepared by immunoSEQ multiplex PCR; TCRdb keeps only in-frame clonotypes and omits some of them. The sample consists of around 18,000 clones, about four fifths of them appearing once. The CDR3 covers 14 residues. Trimming cost V 0 bases and J 0 bases, with 4 bases left between them. CDR1 SGDLS and CDR2 YYNGEE come from the germline V gene. The material sequenced was cells from a culture (not recorded whether cultured in vitro). The source of this sequence is a human donor with melanoma. The J gene is TRBJ1-3, the V gene TRBV9; D uncertain. The CDR3 coding sequence is TGTGCCAGCAGCGTAGCGTCCTCTGGAAACACCATATATTTT. Its translation: CASSVASSGNTIYF.